The clone carrying this T cell receptor (beta chain) was seen ten or more times. Its matching antigen is unknown. These data belong to a study of T cell repertoires in cytomegalovirus infection. Study-level background: It can be stated that public TCR beta signatures indicated CMV infection as well as a matching HLA type. Study-wide findings and caveats: HLA-C-restricted, CMV-specific TCR beta clonotypes were dominant ex vivo.

One entry per CDR3 protein results from TCRdb running MiXCR on the reads. This sample has 500,000 to 600,000 distinct CDR3 sequences, with approximately 17% found just once. Germline lookup yields CDR1 SEHNR and CDR2 FQNEAQ (reference sequence). The CDR3 loop spans 12 amino acids. The V gene lost 3 bases and the J gene lost 6 bases, with 5 bases spanning the gap. The chain employs TRBV7-9 and TRBJ2-2; D gene uncertain. Sequenced input: CD8+ T cells from PBMCs. This receptor was identified in a human donor in good health (CMV status not recorded). Some clones in this sample may be carry-over from other donors' samples. The CDR3 region is CASSFGAGELFF. CDR3 nucleotides: TGTGCCAGCAGCTTTGGGGCCGGGGAGCTGTTTTTT.